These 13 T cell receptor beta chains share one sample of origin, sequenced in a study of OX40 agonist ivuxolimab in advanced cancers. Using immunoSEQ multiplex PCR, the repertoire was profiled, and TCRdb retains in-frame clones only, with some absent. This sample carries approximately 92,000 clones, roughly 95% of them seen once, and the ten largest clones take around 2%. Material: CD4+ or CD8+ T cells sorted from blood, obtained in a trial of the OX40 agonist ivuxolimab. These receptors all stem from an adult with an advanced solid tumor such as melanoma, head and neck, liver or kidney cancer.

CDR3: CASSFWVHRSGRFQETQYF. The CDR3 DNA sequence: TGTGCCAGCAGCTTTTGGGTTCATCGGAGCGGGAGGTTCCAAGAGACCCAGTACTTC. The chain combines TRBV7-9 with TRBJ2-5; TRBD2 aligns across 9 bases. Germline CDR1 reads SEHNR; CDR2 reads FQNEAQ (reference sequence). This CDR3 contains 19 residues. With 3 bases clipped from V and 1 base from J, the junction kept 15 bases outside the gene matches.

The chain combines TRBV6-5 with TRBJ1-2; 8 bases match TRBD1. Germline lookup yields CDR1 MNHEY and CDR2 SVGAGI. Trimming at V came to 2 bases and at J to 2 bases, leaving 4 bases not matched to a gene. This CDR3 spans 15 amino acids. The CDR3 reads CASSYAGDRNYGYTF. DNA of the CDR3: TGTGCCAGCAGTTACGCCGGGGACAGGAACTATGGCTACACCTTC.

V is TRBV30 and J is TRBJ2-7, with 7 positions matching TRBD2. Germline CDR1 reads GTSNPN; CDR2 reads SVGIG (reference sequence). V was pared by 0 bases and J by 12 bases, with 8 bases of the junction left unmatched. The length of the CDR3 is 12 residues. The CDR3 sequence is CAWSVGGLDRYF. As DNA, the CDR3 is TGTGCCTGGAGTGTAGGCGGACTAGATAGGTACTTC.

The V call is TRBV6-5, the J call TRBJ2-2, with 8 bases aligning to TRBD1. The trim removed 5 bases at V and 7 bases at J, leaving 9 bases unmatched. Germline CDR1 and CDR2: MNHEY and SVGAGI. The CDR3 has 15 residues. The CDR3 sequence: CASSRLTGVFGELFF. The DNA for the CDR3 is TGTGCCAGCAGTCGACTGACAGGGGTCTTCGGGGAGCTGTTTTTT.

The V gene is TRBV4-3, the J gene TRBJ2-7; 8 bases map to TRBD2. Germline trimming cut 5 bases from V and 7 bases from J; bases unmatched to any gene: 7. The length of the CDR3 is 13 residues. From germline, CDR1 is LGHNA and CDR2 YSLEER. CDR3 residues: CASSAAGGWEQYF. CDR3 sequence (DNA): TGCGCCAGCAGCGCCGCGGGGGGATGGGAGCAGTACTTC.

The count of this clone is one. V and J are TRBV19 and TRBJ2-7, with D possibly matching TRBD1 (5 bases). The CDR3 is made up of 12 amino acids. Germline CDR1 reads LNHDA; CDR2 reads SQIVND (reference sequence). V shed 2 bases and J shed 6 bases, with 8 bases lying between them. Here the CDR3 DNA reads TGTGCCAGTAGTATATATAGGGGCGAGCAGTACTTC. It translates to CASSIYRGEQYF.

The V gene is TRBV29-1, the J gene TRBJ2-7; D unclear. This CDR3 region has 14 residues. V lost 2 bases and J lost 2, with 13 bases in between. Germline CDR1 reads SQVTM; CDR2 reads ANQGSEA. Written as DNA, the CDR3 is TGCAGCGTTGAAACGAACGTACGACCCTACGAGCAGTACTTC. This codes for CSVETNVRPYEQYF.

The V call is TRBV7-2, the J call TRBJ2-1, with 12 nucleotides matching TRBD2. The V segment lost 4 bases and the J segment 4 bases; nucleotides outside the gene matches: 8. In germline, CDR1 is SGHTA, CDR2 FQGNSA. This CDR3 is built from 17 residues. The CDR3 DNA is TGTGCCAGCAGCTCGCCCCAACTAGCGGGGGGTTACAATGAGCAGTTCTTC. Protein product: CASSSPQLAGGYNEQFF. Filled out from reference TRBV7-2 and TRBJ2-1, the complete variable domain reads GAGVSQSPSNKVTEKGKDVELRCDPISGHTALYWYRQSLGQGLEFLIYFQGNSAPDKSGLPSDRFSAERTGGSVSTLTIQRTQQEDSAVYLCASSSPQLAGGYNEQFFGPGTRLTVL.

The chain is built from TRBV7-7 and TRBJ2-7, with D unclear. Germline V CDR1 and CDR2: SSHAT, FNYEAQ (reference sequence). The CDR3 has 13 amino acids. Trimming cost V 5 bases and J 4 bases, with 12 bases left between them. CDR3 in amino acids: CASSPSPGYEQYF. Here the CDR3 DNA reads TGTGCCAGCAGCCCGAGTCCGGGTTACGAGCAGTACTTC.

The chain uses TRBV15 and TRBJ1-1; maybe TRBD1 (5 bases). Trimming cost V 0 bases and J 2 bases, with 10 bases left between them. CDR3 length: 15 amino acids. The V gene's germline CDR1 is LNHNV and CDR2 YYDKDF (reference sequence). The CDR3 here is CATSRDRGINTEAFF. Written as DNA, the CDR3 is TGTGCCACCAGCAGAGACCGGGGGATAAACACTGAAGCTTTCTTT.

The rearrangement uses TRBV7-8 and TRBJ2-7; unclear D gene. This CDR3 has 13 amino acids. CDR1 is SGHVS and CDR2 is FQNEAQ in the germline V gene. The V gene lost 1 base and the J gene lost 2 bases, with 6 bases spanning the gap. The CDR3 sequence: CASSLVSTYEQYF. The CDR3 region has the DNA TGTGCCAGCAGCTTAGTCTCAACCTACGAGCAGTACTTC.

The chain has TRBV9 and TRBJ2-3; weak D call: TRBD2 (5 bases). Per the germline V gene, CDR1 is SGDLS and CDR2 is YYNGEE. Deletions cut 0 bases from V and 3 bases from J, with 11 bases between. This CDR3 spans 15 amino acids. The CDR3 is CASSVVPGWTDTQYF. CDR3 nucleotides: TGTGCCAGCAGCGTAGTCCCGGGATGGACAGATACGCAGTATTTT.

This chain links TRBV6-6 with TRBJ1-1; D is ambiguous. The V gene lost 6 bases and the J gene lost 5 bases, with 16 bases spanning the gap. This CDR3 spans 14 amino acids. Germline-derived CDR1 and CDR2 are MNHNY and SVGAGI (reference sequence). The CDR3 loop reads CASSTKGGFTEAFF. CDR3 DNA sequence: TGTGCCAGCAGCACAAAGGGCGGGTTTACTGAAGCTTTCTTT.